This T cell receptor (beta chain) appears in the sequencing data of a study of post-analysis software for immune sequencing data. Study observations and caveats: Comparison of patients with controls showed five TRBV segments more frequent in patients, TRBV5-6, TRBV5-1 and TRBV20-1 among them.

A note on this clonotype: The antigen remains unidentified.

The authors incorporated unique molecular identifiers into the TCR beta cDNA libraries. Via MiXCR, TCRdb re-called the PCR reads, giving one row per CDR3 protein. The repertoire consists of 820,000 or so distinct CDR3 sequences, with about 50% occurring once and the leading ten covering approximately 4.3%. The germline gives CDR1 SGHTA, CDR2 FQGNSA. V dropped 5 bases and J dropped 9; count of bases not matched to a gene: 18. This CDR3 region has 19 residues. The sequencing input was blood. This TCR was sampled from a girl aged 5-17 years with multiple sclerosis. V and J are TRBV7-2 and TRBJ2-1; 14 nucleotides align to TRBD2. As DNA, the CDR3 is TGTGCCAGCAGCCGCAAACCGGGACTAGCGGGAGCCTGGGTCGCTGAGCAGTTCTTC. Protein product: CASSRKPGLAGAWVAEQFF.